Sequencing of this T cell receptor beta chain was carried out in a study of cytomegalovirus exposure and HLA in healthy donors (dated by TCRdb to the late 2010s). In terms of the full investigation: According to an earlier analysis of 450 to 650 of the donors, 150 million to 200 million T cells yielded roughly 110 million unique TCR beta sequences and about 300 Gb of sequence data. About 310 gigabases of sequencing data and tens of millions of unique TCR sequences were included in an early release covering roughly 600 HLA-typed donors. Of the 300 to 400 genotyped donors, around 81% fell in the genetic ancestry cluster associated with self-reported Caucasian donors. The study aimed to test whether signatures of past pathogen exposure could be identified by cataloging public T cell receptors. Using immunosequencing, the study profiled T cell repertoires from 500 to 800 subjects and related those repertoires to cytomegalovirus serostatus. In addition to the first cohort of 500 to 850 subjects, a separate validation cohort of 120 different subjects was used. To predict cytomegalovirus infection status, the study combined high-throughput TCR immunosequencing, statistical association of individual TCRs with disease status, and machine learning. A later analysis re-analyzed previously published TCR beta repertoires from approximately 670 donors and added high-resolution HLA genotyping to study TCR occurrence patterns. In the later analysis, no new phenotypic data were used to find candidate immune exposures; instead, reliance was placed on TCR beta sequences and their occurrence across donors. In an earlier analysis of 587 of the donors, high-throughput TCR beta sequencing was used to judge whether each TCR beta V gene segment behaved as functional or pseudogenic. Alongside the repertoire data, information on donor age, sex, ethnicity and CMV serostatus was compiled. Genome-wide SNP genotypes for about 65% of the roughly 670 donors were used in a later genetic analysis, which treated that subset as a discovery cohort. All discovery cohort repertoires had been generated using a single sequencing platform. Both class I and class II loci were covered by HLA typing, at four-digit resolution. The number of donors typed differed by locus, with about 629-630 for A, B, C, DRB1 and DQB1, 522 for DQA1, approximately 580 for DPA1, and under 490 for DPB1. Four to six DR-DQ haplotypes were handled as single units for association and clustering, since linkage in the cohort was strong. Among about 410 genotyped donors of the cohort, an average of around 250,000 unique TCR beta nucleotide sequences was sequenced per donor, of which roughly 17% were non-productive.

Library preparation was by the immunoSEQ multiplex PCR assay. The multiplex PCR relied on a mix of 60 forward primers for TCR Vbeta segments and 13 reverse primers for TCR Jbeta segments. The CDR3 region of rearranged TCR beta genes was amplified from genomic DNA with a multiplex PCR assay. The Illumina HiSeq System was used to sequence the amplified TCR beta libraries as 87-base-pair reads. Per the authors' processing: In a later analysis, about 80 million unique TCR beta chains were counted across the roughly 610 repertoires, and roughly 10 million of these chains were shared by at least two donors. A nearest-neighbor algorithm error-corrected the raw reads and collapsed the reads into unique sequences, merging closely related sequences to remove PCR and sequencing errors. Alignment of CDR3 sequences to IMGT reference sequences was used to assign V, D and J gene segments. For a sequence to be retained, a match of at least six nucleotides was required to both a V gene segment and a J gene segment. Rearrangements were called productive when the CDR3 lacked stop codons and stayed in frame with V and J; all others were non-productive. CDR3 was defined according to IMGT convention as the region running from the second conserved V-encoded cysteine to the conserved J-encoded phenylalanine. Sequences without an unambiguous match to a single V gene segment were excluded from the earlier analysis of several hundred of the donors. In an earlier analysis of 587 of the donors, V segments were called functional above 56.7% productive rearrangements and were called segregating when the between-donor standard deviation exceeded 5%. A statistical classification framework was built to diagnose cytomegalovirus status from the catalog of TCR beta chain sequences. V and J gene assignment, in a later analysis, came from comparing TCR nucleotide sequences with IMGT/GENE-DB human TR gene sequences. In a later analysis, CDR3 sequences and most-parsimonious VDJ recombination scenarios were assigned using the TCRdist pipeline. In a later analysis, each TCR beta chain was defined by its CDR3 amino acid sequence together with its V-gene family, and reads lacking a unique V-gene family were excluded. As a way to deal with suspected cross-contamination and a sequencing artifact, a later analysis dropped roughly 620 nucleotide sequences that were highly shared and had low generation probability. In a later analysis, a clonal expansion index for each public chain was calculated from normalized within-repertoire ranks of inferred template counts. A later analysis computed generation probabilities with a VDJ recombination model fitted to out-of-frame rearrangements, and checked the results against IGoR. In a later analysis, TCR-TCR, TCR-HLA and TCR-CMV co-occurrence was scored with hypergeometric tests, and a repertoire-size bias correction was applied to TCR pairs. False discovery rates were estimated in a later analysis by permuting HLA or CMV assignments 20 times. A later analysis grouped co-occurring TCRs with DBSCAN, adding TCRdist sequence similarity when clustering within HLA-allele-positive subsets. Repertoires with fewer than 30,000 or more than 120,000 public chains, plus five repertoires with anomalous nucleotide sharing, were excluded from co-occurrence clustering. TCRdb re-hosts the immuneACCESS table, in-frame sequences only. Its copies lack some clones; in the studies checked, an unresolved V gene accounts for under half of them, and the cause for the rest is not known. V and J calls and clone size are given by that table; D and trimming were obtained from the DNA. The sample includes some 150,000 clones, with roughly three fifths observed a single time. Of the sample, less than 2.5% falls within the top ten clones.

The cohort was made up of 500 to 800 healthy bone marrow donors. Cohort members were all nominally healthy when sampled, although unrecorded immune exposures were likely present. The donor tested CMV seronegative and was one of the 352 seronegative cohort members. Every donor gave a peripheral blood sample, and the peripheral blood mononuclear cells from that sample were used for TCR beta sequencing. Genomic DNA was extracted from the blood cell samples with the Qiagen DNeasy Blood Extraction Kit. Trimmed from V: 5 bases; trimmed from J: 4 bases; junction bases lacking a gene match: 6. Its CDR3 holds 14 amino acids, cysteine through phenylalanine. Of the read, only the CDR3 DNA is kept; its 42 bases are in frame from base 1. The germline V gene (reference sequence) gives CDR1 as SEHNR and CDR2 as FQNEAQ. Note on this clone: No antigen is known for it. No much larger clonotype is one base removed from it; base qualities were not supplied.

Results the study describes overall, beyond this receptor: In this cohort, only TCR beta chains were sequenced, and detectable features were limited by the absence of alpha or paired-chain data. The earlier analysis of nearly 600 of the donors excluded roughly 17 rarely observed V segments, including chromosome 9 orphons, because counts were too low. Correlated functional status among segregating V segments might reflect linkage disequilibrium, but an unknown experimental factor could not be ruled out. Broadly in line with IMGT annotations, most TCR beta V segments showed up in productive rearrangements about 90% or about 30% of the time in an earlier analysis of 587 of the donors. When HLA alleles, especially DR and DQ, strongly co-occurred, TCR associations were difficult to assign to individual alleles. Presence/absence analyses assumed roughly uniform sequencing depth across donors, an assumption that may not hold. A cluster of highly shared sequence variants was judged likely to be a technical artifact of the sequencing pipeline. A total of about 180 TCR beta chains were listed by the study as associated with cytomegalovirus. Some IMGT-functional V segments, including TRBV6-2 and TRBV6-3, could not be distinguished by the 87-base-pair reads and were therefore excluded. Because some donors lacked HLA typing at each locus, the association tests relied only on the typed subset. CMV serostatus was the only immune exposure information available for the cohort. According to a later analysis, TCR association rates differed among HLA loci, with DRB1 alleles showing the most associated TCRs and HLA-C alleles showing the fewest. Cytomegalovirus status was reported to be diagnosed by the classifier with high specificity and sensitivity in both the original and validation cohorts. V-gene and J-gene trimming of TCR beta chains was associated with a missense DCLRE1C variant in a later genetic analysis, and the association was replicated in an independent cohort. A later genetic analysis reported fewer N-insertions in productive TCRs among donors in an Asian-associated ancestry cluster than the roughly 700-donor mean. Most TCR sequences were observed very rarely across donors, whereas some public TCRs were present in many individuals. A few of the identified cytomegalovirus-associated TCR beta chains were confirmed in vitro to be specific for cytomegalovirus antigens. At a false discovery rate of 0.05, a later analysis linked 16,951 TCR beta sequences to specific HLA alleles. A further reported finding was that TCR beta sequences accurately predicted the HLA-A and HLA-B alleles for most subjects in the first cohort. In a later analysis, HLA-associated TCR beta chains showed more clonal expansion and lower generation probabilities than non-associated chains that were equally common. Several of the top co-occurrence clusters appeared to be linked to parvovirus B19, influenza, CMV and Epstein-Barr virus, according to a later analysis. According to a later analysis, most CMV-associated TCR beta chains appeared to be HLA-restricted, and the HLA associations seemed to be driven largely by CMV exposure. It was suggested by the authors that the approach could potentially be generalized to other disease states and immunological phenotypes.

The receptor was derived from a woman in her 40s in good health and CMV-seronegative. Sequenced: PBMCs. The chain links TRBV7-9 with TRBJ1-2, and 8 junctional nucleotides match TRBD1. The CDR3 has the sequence CASSPDRVGYGYTF. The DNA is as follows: TGTGCCAGCAGCCCGGACAGGGTTGGCTATGGCTACACCTTC. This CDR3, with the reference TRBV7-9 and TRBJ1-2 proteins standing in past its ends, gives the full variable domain DTGVSQNPRHKITKRGQNVTFRCDPISEHNRLYWYRQTLGQGPEFLTYFQNEAQLEKSRLLSDRFSAERPKGSFSTLEIQRTEQGDSAMYLCASSPDRVGYGYTFGSGTRLTVV.